The sample holds many counts of the clone carrying this T cell receptor (beta chain). The antigen is undetermined. The record originates from a study of T cell repertoires in cytomegalovirus infection. In the study overall: From public TCR beta signatures came an indication of both CMV infection and matching HLA type.

MiXCR, applied by TCRdb to the reads, yields one record per CDR3 protein. Among 46,000 or so distinct CDR3 sequences listed, around 20% were seen once. Study-level findings and limits: The ex vivo response was dominated by HLA-C-restricted CMV-specific TCR beta clonotypes. Pooled public TCR beta family frequency picked out CMV carriers with the relevant HLA.

The V gene end was trimmed by 6 bases and the J gene end by 6 bases; junction bases not matched to a gene: 8. The CDR3 covers 13 residues. The TCR was taken from a human donor in good health (CMV status not recorded). Some clones in this sample may be carry-over from other donors' samples. Sequenced input: PBMCs, sequenced either directly or after in vitro stimulation (not recorded which). The chain has TRBV12-3 or TRBV12-4 and TRBJ2-7; the match to TRBD1 covers 7 bases. CDR3 in DNA: TGTGCCAGCAGCTCGGGACAGAAGGGCGAGCAGTACTTC. The encoded protein is CASSSGQKGEQYF.